The next 18 T cell receptor beta chains were all read from a single sample in a study of blood T cell repertoires in COVID-19. Some clones are missing from TCRdb's copy, which holds only in-frame ones; the method was immunoSEQ multiplex PCR. The table includes 150,000 to 200,000 clones, approximately 90% detected once. Sample: PBMCs or T cells enriched from blood (not recorded which). The receptors shown here come from a woman aged 18-30 years who had recovered from COVID-19.

This clone was seen a single time. This chain connects TRBV7-9 to TRBJ2-1; TRBD1 matches at 9 bases. CDR3 length equals 15 residues. Germline loops: CDR1 SEHNR, CDR2 FQNEAQ (reference sequence). Trimming removed 1 base from V and 5 bases from J; junction bases left unmatched: 3. The CDR3 reads CASSLGDRANNEQFF. CDR3 coding DNA: TGTGCCAGCAGCTTAGGGGACAGGGCAAACAATGAGCAGTTCTTC.

This clone was seen only once. The genes are TRBV27 and TRBJ1-1; D may be TRBD1 (6 bases). V lost 4 bases and J lost 1, with 7 bases in between. This CDR3 region has 13 residues. Germline V lookup: CDR1 MNHEY, CDR2 SMNVEV (reference sequence). The CDR3, as DNA: TGTGCCAGCAGTTACAGGGCGAACACTGAAGCTTTCTTT. Translating it yields CASSYRANTEAFF.

The J gene is TRBJ2-1, the V gene TRBV2; D gene ambiguous. Per the germline V gene, CDR1 is SNHLY and CDR2 is FYNNEI. The V gene lost 5 bases and the J gene lost 7 bases, with 12 bases spanning the gap. The CDR3 is 13 residues long. The CDR3 loop reads CASSRMGWNEQFF. In nucleotides, the CDR3 is TGTGCCAGCAGTCGTATGGGCTGGAATGAGCAGTTCTTC.

The V gene is TRBV6-1, the J gene TRBJ2-1; D is ambiguous. The CDR3 is made up of 14 amino acids. V dropped 3 bases and J dropped 7 bases, with 13 bases sitting between them. The germline CDR1 and CDR2 sequences are MNHNS and SASEGT. The CDR3 loop is CASSDAQILNEQFF. DNA for the CDR3: TGTGCCAGCAGTGACGCCCAGATTTTGAATGAGCAGTTCTTC.

This chain connects TRBV2 to TRBJ2-7; D possibly corresponds to TRBD1 (6 bases). V was shortened by 4 bases and J by 2 bases, with 18 bases between the two germline ends. CDR3 size: 16 residues. Germline lookup yields CDR1 SNHLY and CDR2 FYNNEI. CDR3 nucleotides: TGTGCCAGCAGTGTGGGCCCCCCACAGGGAGCCTACGAGCAGTACTTC. It specifies CASSVGPPQGAYEQYF.

Details on this clone: In the same sample, other DNA sequences code for this CDR3. The chain uses TRBV27 and TRBJ2-2; D not resolved. Trimming took off 2 bases at V and 0 bases at J, with 10 bases between the two ends. This CDR3 spans 16 amino acids. CDR1 MNHEY and CDR2 SMNVEV come from the germline V gene (reference sequence). The CDR3 reads CASSLISFANTGELFF. The CDR3 DNA is TGTGCCAGCAGTTTAATCTCGTTCGCGAACACCGGGGAGCTGTTTTTT.

V usage is TRBV7-3 and J usage is TRBJ2-1; TRBD2 matches at 13 bases. Germline trimming cut 0 bases from V and 8 bases from J; bases unmatched to any gene: 4. Germline CDR1 SGHTA, CDR2 FQGTGA. The CDR3 is 16 amino acids. CDR3 DNA sequence: TGTGCCAGCAGCTTAACCCGGACTAGCGGGAGAGATGAGCAGTTCTTC. Amino acid sequence: CASSLTRTSGRDEQFF.

The rearrangement uses TRBV5-1 and TRBJ2-4, with 10 bases aligning to TRBD2. Germline CDR1 reads SGHRS; CDR2 reads YFSETQ. The CDR3 totals 14 residues. V lost 3 bases, J lost 7 bases, and 4 bases stayed unmatched. The CDR3 DNA is TGCGCCAGCAGCTCTAGCGGGAGTGGGAACATTCAGTACTTC. It is translated as CASSSSGSGNIQYF. The variable domain in full, with the rest retrieved from reference TRBV5-1 and TRBJ2-4, is KAGVTQTPRYLIKTRGQQVTLSCSPISGHRSVSWYQQTPGQGLQFLFEYFSETQRNKGNFPGRFSGRQFSNSRSEMNVSTLELGDSALYLCASSSSGSGNIQYFGAGTRLSVL.

The V gene is TRBV4-3, the J gene TRBJ2-1, with 12 bases fitting TRBD2. The ends lost 2 bases at V and 10 bases at J; junction bases unmatched: 12. CDR1 LGHNA and CDR2 YSLEER come from the germline V gene. CDR3 size: 17 residues. The CDR3 DNA reads as TGCGCCAGCAGCCAACTACTCCGACTAGCGGGAGTAGGGGAGCAGTTCTTC. Its protein product is CASSQLLRLAGVGEQFF.

The V and J genes are TRBV11-2 and TRBJ1-5; 9 bases agree with TRBD1. The trim removed 0 bases at V and 6 bases at J, leaving 3 bases unmatched. The CDR3 runs to 15 residues. The germline V gene encodes CDR1 SGHAT and CDR2 FQNNGV. CDR3 in amino acids: CASSLDGQGIQPQHF. The CDR3 DNA follows: TGTGCCAGCAGCTTAGATGGACAGGGGATTCAGCCCCAGCATTTT.

The gene calls are TRBV9 and TRBJ1-3; D might be TRBD1 (6 bases). Per the germline V gene, CDR1 is SGDLS and CDR2 is YYNGEE. The V end lost 4 bases, the J end lost 0 bases, and 14 bases lay between the germline ends. The CDR3 runs 16 residues. The CDR3 nucleotides read TGTGCCAGCAGCCGCGGACAGCCGGACTCTGGAAACACCATATATTTT. Protein: CASSRGQPDSGNTIYF.

The chain carries TRBV6-5 and TRBJ2-7, with 7 bases aligning to TRBD2. The V segment lost 8 bases and the J segment 0 bases; nucleotides outside the gene matches: 7. CDR1 is MNHEY, CDR2 SVGAGI, per germline. This CDR3 region has 14 residues. This chain's CDR3 is CASPRGGSSYEQYF. DNA for the CDR3: TGTGCCAGCCCCCGCGGGGGAAGCTCCTACGAGCAGTACTTC.

In its sample, this clone was seen once. J is TRBJ2-7 and V is TRBV18; possible D gene TRBD1, 5 bases. The CDR3 is 12 residues long. CDR1 is KGHSH, CDR2 LQKENI, per germline. V was pared by 6 bases and J by 3 bases, with 9 bases between. Here the CDR3 reads CASSEQGYEQYF. The DNA for the CDR3 is TGTGCCAGCTCGGAGCAGGGCTACGAGCAGTACTTC.

Here the CDR3 DNA reads TGCGCCAGCAGCTCTGGGGAGTCCTACAATGAGCAGTTCTTC. Protein product: CASSSGESYNEQFF. V usage is TRBV5-1 and J usage is TRBJ2-1; D is perhaps TRBD2 (5 bases). CDR3 length equals 14 residues. V was shortened by 3 bases and J by 1 base, with 8 bases between the two germline ends. CDR1 and CDR2 from the germline V gene are SGHRS and YFSETQ.

V usage is TRBV5-1 and J usage is TRBJ1-1; the D is unclear. CDR1 SGHRS and CDR2 YFSETQ come from the germline V gene. Trimming took off 4 bases at V and 4 bases at J, with 17 bases between the two ends. The CDR3 is 15 amino acids. The CDR3 loop reads CASSIEGRWGTEAFF. CDR3 bases: TGCGCCAGCAGCATCGAGGGAAGGTGGGGCACTGAAGCTTTCTTT.

This clone was seen more than once but under ten times. J is TRBJ1-1 and V is TRBV29-1, with D unresolved. From germline, CDR1 is SQVTM and CDR2 ANQGSEA. V was pared by 4 bases and J by 1 base, with 7 bases between. The CDR3 totals 12 residues. The CDR3 loop reads CSVVVWNTEAFF. DNA of the CDR3: TGCAGCGTTGTCGTGTGGAACACTGAAGCTTTCTTT.

CDR3 amino acids: CASTVAGASYEQYF. The CDR3 coding sequence is TGTGCCAGCACTGTAGCGGGAGCATCCTACGAGCAGTACTTC. V gene TRBV7-9 combines with J gene TRBJ2-7; TRBD2 matches at 9 bases. From germline, CDR1 is SEHNR and CDR2 FQNEAQ (reference sequence). Trimming at V came to 7 bases and at J to 1 base, leaving 5 bases not matched to a gene. This CDR3 has 14 residues. Supplemented by reference TRBV7-9 and TRBJ2-7, the full variable domain reads DTGVSQNPRHKITKRGQNVTFRCDPISEHNRLYWYRQTLGQGPEFLTYFQNEAQLEKSRLLSDRFSAERPKGSFSTLEIQRTEQGDSAMYLCASTVAGASYEQYFGPGTRLTVT.

This rearrangement joins TRBV28 to TRBJ1-2; D may be TRBD1 (5 bases). This CDR3 has 13 amino acids. Germline V gives CDR1 MDHEN, CDR2 SYDVKM. The CDR3 coding sequence is TGTGCTTCGACCGGGGGTCTATTCTATGGCTACACCTTC. This codes for CASTGGLFYGYTF.